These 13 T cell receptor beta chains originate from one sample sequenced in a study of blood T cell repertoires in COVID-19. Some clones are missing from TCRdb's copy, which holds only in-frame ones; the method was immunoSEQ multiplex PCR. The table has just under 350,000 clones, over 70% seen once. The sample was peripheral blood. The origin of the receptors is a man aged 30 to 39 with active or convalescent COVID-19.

As DNA, the CDR3 is TGTGCCAGCAGTGAAGCGCAGGGTGAGCAAAAACTGTTTTTT. Translation gives CASSEAQGEQKLFF. The chain joins TRBV6-1 to TRBJ1-4; a weak D match, TRBD1 (5 bases). The CDR3 contains 14 residues. Trimming removed 0 bases at V and 9 bases at J, with 11 bases between. From germline, CDR1 is MNHNS and CDR2 SASEGT.

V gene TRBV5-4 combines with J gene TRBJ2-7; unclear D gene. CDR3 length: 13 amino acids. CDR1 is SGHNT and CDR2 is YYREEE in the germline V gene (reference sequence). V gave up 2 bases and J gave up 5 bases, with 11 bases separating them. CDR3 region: CASSFIERNEQYF. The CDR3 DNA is TGTGCCAGCAGCTTTATAGAGAGGAACGAGCAGTACTTC.

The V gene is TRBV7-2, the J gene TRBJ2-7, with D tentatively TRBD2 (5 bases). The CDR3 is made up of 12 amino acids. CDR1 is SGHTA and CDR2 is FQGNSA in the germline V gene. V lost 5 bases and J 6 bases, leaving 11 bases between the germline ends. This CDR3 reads CASSPWESEQYF. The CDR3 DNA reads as TGTGCCAGCAGCCCCTGGGAGAGCGAGCAGTACTTC.

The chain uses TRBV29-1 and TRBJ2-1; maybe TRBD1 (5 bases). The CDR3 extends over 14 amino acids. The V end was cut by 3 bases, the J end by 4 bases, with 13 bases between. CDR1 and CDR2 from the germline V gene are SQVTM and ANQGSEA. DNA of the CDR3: TGCAGCGTTGAGCCAGGGTCAGAATACAATGAGCAGTTCTTC. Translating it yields CSVEPGSEYNEQFF.

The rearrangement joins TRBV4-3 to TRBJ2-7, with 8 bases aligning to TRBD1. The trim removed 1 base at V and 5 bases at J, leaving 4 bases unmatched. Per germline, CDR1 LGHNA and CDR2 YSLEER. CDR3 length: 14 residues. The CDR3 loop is CASSQVRGLNEQYF. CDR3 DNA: TGCGCCAGCAGCCAAGTCAGGGGGCTGAACGAGCAGTACTTC.

The CDR3 region has the DNA TGCGCCAGCAGTCCAAGACACGTGGGTGGAAACACCATATATTTT. Its translation is CASSPRHVGGNTIYF. The chain is built from TRBV4-1 and TRBJ1-3, with D unresolved. Germline CDR1 reads MGHRA; CDR2 reads YSYEKL. The V end was cut by 6 bases, the J end by 3 bases, with 15 bases between. CDR3 size: 15 residues.

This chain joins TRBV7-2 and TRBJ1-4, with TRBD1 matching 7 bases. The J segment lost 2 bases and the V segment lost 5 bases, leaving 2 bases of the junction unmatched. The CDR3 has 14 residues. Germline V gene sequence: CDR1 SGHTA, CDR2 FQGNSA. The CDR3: CASSQTGTNEKLFF. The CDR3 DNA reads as TGTGCCAGCAGCCAGACAGGGACTAATGAAAAACTGTTTTTT.

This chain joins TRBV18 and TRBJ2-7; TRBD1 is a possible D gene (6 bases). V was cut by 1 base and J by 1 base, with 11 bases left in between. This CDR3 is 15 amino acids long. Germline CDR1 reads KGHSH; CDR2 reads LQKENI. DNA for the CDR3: TGTGCCAGCTCACCACGGGACACGTTATCCTACGAGCAGTACTTC. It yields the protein CASSPRDTLSYEQYF.

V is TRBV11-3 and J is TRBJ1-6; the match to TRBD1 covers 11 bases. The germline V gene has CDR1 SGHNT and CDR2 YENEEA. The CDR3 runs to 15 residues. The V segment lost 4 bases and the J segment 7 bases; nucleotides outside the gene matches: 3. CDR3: CASSSGTGGNSPLHF. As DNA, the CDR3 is TGTGCCAGCAGCTCGGGGACAGGGGGGAATTCACCCCTCCACTTT.

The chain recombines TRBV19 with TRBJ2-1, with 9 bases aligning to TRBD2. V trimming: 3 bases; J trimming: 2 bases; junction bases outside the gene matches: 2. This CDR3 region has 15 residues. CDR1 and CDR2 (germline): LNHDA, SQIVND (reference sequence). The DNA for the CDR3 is TGTGCCAGTAGTATTGGCGGGAGGGCCTACAATGAGCAGTTCTTC. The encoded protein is CASSIGGRAYNEQFF.

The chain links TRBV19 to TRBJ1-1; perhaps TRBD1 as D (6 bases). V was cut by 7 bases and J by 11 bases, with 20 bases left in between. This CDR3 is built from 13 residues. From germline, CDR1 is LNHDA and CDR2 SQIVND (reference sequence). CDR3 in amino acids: CASILPGQGRAFF. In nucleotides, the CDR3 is TGTGCCAGTATCCTGCCGGGACAAGGTAGGGCTTTCTTT.

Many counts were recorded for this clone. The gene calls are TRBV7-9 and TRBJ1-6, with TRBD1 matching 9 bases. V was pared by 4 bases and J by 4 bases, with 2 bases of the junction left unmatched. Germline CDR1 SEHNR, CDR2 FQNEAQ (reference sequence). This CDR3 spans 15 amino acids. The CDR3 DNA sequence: TGTGCCAGCAGCTCCGGGACAGGGTATAATTCACCCCTCCACTTT. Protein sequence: CASSSGTGYNSPLHF.

The CDR3 region is CASSQTADSNQPQHF. CDR3 sequence (DNA): TGCGCCAGCAGCCAGACAGCAGATAGCAATCAGCCCCAGCATTTT. The chain couples TRBV4-3 to TRBJ1-5; D may be TRBD1 (5 bases). V lost 3 bases and J 0 bases, leaving 9 bases between the germline ends. From germline, CDR1 is LGHNA and CDR2 YSLEER. This CDR3 has 15 amino acids.